This T cell receptor (beta chain) is from a study of blood T cell repertoires in COVID-19. Study at large: Acute and convalescent COVID-19 specimens originated in the United States, Italy and Spain. T cells, B-cell-depleted T cells, or PBMCs supplied cDNA or gDNA.

Seattle patient enrollment occurred during active infection, with longitudinal follow-up thereafter. Per germline, CDR1 SGHNT and CDR2 YYREEE (reference sequence). V was pared by 4 bases and J by 1 base, with 11 bases between. The CDR3 totals 15 residues. As handled by the study authors: Amplification of reference gene primers provided the estimated nucleated cell counts. Produced via immunoSEQ multiplex PCR; TCRdb's table is partial and in-frame only. V, J and clone size reflect that table, while D and trimming were determined from the DNA. The repertoire consists of 95,000 to 120,000 clones, with approximately 85% occurring once and the leading ten covering just over 5.5%.

The rearrangement links TRBV5-4 to TRBJ2-2; D possibly corresponds to TRBD2 (6 bases). The clonotype comes from a woman in her fifties or sixties with COVID-19, enrolled during active disease. The sequencing input was peripheral blood. The DNA of the CDR3 is TGTGCCAGCAGCCTGGGCGGGGAGAACACCGGGGAGCTGTTTTTT. Translating it yields CASSLGGENTGELFF.